What follows describes a single T cell receptor (beta chain). Its antigen remains unidentified. Regarding treatment: over 15 received Ad26.COV2.S at low or high dose, single or two shots; 5 received placebo; per-sample allocation not given. The samples were gathered on day 63 after the first injection of vaccine or placebo. Boston supplied an adult donor aged 18-55 years. Its platform was an Ad26 vector, and its expressed antigen was Wuhan-strain SARS-CoV-2 spike. Some clones are missing from TCRdb's copy, which holds only in-frame ones; the method was immunoSEQ multiplex PCR. This table holds some 350,000 clones, 70% to 90% found once. The CDR3 has 16 amino acids. Germline lookup yields CDR1 LNHNV and CDR2 YYDKDF (reference sequence). V was clipped by 1 base and J by 0 bases, with 10 bases between them. This record belongs to a study of Ad26.COV2.S vaccination and SARS-CoV-2 variants. Whole-study findings and limits: Recipients of either vaccine or placebo displayed similar breadth of non-spike TCRs. Post-vaccination breadth of spike-specific CD8+ and CD4+ T cell responses was reportedly substantial.

The source of this sequence is a person between 18 and 60 years old who received the Ad26.COV2.S COVID-19 vaccine or a placebo. Sequenced here: peripheral blood, sampled in a trial of Ad26.COV2.S vaccine versus placebo. The V call is TRBV15, the J call TRBJ2-1, with unresolved D. CDR3 in DNA: TGTGCCACCAGCAGAGGAGCGTTTAGCTCCTACAATGAGCAGTTCTTC. Translating it yields CATSRGAFSSYNEQFF.